This T cell receptor beta chain was retrieved from a study of shared clonotypes between healthy human individuals. Overall study findings and caveats: It was observed that approximately 5% of naive CD4 clonotypes were shared across four donors.

As regards this clone: The target antigen is unknown.

This table comes from immunoSEQ multiplex PCR, and its TCRdb copy is limited to in-frame clones, with some not included. The table lists over 700,000 clones, 72% of them singletons. CDR3 length: 12 amino acids. The trim removed 3 bases at V and 8 bases at J, leaving 4 bases unmatched. Looked up from germline, CDR1 is SGDLS and CDR2 is YYNGEE. The sample consisted of memory CD4+ T cells sorted from blood. Stated subset: CD45RA-negative fraction. The sequence derives from a woman aged 25-40 years in good health. The chain employs TRBV9 and TRBJ1-2; TRBD1 matches at 7 bases. CDR3 region: CASSDRGRGYTF. The DNA for the CDR3 is TGTGCCAGCAGCGACAGGGGTCGGGGCTACACCTTC.